This T cell receptor (beta chain) was retrieved from a study of CD4 and CD8 cells across lung adenocarcinoma regions (dated by TCRdb to between 2018 and 2020). General notes on the study: To look at intratumor heterogeneity in the T cell receptor repertoire, the study compared tumor centers against tumor margins.

Preparation of the library involved PCR. The instrument was a HiSeq X Ten. TCRdb reworked the public reads: Q25 trimming with fastp, MiXCR clone assembly, productive beta chains retained. CDR3 protein sequences are deduplicated, and each keeps its most common genes and DNA. This sample gives approximately 20,000 distinct CDR3 sequences in total; 46% of them show up just once. The ten largest clones capture approximately 18% of the sample. Patients with localized lung adenocarcinoma, a subtype of non-small cell lung cancer, were used as donors. Samples were obtained from the margins of localized lung adenocarcinomas. CD4+ T cells from tumor tissue were profiled separately from CD8+ T cells for TCR repertoire analysis. This clonotype was seen repeatedly, ten times or more. The antigen this receptor binds is unknown. Base qualities were left out, and no much larger clone turns up one base away. A distance of 10 bases separates the germline ends of V and J, which lose 2 bases and 4 bases respectively. Via the germline V gene, CDR1 is MRHNA and CDR2 SNTAGT. The cysteine opens and the phenylalanine closes a CDR3 of 14 amino acids. CDR3 DNA only is kept here, 42 bases in frame from base 1.

The clonotype comes from a male donor with lung adenocarcinoma. The CD4 and CD8 labels of this study may be unreliable. The chain employs TRBV6-4 and TRBJ2-3; there is no confident call for the D gene. Specimen: CD4+ T cells from the margin of a lung tumor. The label giving this sample's cell subset or site can be read as: tumor margin region. The CDR3 region has the sequence CASSDPGLPDTQYF. The bases are TGTGCCAGCAGTGACCCGGGCCTCCCAGATACGCAGTATTTT.